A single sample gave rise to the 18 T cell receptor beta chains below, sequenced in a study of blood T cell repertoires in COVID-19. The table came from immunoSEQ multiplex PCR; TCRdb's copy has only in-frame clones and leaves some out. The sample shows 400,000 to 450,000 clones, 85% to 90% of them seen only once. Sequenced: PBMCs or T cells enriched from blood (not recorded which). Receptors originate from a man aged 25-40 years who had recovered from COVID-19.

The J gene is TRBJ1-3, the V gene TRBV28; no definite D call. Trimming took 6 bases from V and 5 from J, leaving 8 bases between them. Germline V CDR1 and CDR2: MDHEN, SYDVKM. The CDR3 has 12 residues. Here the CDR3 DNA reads TGTGCCAGCAGCTCCGTCCGAAACACCATATATTTT. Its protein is CASSSVRNTIYF.

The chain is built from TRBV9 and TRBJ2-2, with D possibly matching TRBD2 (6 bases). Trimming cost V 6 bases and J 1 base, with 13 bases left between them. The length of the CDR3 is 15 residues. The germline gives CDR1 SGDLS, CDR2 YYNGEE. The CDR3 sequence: CASKFGDWNTGELFF. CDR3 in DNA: TGTGCCAGCAAGTTCGGGGACTGGAACACCGGGGAGCTGTTTTTT.

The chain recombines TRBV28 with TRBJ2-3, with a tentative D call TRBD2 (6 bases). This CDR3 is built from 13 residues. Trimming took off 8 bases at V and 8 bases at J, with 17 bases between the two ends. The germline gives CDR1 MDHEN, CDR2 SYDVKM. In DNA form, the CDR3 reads TGTGCCAGCGGAAACAGGCCTAGCGCTACGCAGTATTTT. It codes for CASGNRPSATQYF. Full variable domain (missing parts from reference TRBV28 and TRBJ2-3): DVKVTQSSRYLVKRTGEKVFLECVQDMDHENMFWYRQDPGLGLRLIYFSYDVKMKEKGDIPEGYSVSREKKERFSLILESASTNQTSMYLCASGNRPSATQYFGPGTRLTVL.

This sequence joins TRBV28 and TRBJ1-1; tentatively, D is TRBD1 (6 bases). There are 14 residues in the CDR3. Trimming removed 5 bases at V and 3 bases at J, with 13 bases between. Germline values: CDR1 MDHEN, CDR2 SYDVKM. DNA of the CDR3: TGTGCCAGCAGTCGATACAGGGTCGACACTGAAGCTTTCTTT. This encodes CASSRYRVDTEAFF. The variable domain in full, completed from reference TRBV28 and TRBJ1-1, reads DVKVTQSSRYLVKRTGEKVFLECVQDMDHENMFWYRQDPGLGLRLIYFSYDVKMKEKGDIPEGYSVSREKKERFSLILESASTNQTSMYLCASSRYRVDTEAFFGQGTRLTVV.

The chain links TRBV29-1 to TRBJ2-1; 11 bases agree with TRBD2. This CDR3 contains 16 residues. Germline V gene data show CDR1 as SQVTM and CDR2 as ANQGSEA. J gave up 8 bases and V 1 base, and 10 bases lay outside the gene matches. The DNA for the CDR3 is TGCAGCGTTGAAGTTGAGGGGGGGACTAGCGGCGATGAGCAGTTCTTC. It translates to CSVEVEGGTSGDEQFF.

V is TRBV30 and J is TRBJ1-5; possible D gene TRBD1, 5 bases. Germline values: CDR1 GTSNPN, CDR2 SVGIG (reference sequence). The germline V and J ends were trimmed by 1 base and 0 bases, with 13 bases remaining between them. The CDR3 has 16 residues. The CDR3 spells CAWSGQSWNSNQPQHF. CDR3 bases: TGTGCCTGGAGTGGACAGTCATGGAATAGCAATCAGCCCCAGCATTTT. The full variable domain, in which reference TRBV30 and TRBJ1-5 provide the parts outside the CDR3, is SQTIHQWPATLVQPVGSPLSLECTVEGTSNPNLYWYRQAAGRGLQLLFYSVGIGQISSEVPQNLSASRPQDRQFILSSKKLLLSDSGFYLCAWSGQSWNSNQPQHFGDGTRLSIL.

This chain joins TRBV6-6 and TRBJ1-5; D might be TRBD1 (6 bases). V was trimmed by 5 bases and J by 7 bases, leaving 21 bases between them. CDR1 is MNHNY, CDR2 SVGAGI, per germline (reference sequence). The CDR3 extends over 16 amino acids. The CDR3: CASSQRLGTGKQPQHF. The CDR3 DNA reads TGTGCCAGCAGTCAGCGCCTGGGAACAGGGAAACAGCCCCAGCATTTT.

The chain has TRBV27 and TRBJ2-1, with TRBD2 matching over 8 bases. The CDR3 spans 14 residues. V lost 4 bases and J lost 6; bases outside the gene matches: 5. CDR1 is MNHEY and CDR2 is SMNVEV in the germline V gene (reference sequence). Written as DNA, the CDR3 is TGTGCCAGCAGTTATAGCGGGGAAGGCAATGAGCAGTTCTTC. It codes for CASSYSGEGNEQFF.

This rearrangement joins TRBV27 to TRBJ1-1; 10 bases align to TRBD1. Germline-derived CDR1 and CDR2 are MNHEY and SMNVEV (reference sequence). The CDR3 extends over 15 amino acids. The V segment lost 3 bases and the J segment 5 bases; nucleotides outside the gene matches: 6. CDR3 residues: CASSFSTGGETEAFF. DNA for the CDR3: TGTGCCAGCAGTTTCTCGACAGGGGGCGAGACTGAAGCTTTCTTT.

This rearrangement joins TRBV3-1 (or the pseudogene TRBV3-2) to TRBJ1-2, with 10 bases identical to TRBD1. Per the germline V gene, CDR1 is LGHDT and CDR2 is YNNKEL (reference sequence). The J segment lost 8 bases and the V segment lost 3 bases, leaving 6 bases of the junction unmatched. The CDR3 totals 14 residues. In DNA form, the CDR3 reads TGTGCCAGCAGCCACCCCGACAGGGGGCAAGGCTACACCTTC. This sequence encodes CASSHPDRGQGYTF.

This CDR3 reads CASSEYGQRGEKLFF. For the CDR3, the DNA is TGTGCCAGCAGTGAATACGGCCAAAGGGGTGAAAAACTGTTTTTT. The chain joins TRBV25-1 to TRBJ1-4; maybe TRBD1 (5 bases). CDR3 size: 15 residues. Germline V gene lookup returns CDR1 MGHDK and CDR2 SYGVNS. V lost 0 bases, J lost 7 bases, and 12 bases lay in between.

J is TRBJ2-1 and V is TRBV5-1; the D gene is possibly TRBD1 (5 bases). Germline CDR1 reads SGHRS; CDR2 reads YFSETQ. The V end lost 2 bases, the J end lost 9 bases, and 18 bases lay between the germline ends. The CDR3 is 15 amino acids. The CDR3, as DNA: TGCGCCAGCAGCTTCGTGGGAAGGGGCCAGGCTGAGCAGTTCTTC. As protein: CASSFVGRGQAEQFF.

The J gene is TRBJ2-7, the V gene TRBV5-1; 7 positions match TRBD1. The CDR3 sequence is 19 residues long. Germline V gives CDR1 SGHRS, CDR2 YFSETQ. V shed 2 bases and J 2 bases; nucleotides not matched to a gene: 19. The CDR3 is CASSLRDSGTADSTYEQYF. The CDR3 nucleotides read TGCGCCAGCAGCTTACGAGACTCCGGGACAGCTGACTCAACCTACGAGCAGTACTTC.

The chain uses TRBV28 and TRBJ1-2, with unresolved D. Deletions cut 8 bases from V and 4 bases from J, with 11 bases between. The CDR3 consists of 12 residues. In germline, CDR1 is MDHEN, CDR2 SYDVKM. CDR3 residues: CASGGGSYGYTF. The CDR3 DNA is TGTGCCAGCGGAGGAGGGAGCTATGGCTACACCTTC.

CDR3 residues: CAISEYETSGKNEQFF. The CDR3 DNA reads as TGTGCCATCAGTGAGTATGAGACTAGCGGGAAGAATGAGCAGTTCTTC. The chain joins TRBV10-3 to TRBJ2-1, with 11 bases fitting TRBD2. The ends lost 1 base at V and 7 bases at J; junction bases unmatched: 6. From germline, CDR1 is ENHRY and CDR2 SYGVKD. The CDR3 has 16 residues.

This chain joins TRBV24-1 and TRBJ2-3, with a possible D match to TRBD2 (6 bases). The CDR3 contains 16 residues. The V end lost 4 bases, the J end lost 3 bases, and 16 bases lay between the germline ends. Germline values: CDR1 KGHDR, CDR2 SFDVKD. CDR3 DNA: TGTGCCACCAGTGACCGCCGAGGGAGGTATACAGATACGCAGTATTTT. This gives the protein CATSDRRGRYTDTQYF.

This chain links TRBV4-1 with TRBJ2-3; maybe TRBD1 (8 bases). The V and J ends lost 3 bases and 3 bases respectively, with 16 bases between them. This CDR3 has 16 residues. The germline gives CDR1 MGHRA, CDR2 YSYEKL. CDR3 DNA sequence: TGCGCCAGCAGCCAGAGAGACAGGGGAGGGACAGATACGCAGTATTTT. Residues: CASSQRDRGGTDTQYF.

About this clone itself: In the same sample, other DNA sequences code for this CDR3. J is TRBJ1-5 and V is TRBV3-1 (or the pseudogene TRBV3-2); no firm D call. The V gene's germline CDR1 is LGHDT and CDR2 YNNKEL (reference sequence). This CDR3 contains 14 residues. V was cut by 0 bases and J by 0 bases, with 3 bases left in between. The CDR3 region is CASSQDSSNQPQHF. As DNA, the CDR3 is TGTGCCAGCAGCCAAGACAGTAGCAATCAGCCCCAGCATTTT.